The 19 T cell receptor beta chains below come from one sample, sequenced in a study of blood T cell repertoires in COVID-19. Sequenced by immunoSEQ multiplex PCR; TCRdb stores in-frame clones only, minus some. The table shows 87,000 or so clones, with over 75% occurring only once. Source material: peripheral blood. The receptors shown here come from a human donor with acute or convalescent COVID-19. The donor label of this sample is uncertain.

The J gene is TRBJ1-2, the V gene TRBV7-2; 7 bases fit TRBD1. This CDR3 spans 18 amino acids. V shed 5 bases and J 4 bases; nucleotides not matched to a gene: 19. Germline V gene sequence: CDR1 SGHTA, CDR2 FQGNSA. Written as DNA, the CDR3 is TGTGCCAGCAGCCCCGGGACAGTTTTACCTAGGGATCCCTATGGCTACACCTTC. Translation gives CASSPGTVLPRDPYGYTF.

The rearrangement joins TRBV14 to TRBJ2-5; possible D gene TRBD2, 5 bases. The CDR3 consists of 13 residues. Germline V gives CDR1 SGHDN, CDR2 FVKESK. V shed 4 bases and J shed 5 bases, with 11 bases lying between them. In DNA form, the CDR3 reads TGTGCCAGCAGCCTTAGCGTGTGGGAGACCCAGTACTTC. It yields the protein CASSLSVWETQYF.

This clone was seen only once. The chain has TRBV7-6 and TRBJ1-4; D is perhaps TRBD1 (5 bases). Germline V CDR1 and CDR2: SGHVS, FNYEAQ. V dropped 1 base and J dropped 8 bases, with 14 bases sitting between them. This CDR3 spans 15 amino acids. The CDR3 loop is CASSLGQGGNEKLFF. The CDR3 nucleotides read TGTGCCAGCAGCTTAGGGCAGGGAGGTAACGAAAAACTGTTTTTT.

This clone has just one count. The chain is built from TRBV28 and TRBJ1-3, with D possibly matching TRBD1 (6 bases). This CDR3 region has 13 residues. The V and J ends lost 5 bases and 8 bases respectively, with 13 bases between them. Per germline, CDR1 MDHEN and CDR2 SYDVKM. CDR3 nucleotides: TGTGCCAGCAGTCACGGACAGTTTTACACCATATATTTT. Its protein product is CASSHGQFYTIYF.

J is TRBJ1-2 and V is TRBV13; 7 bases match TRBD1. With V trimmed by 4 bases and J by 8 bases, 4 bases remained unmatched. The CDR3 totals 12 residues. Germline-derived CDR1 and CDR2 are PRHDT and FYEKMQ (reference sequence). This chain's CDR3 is CASSSTGWGYTF. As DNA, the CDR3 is TGTGCCAGCAGCTCGACAGGGTGGGGCTACACCTTC. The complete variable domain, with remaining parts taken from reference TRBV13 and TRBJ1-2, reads AAGVIQSPRHLIKEKRETATLKCYPIPRHDTVYWYQQGPGQDPQFLISFYEKMQSDKGSIPDRFSAQQFSDYHSELNMSSLELGDSALYFCASSSTGWGYTFGSGTRLTVV.

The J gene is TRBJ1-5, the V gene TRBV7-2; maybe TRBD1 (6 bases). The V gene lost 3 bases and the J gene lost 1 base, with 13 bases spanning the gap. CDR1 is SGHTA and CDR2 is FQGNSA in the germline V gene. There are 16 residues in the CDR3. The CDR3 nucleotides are TGTGCCAGCAGCTTTTTAGGCCAGGGGAGCAATCAGCCCCAGCATTTT. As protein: CASSFLGQGSNQPQHF.

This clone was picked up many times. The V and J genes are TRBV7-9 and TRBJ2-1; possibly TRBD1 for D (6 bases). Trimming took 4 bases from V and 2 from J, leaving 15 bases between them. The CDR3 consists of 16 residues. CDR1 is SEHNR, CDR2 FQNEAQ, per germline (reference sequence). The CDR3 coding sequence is TGTGCCAGCAGCTCGACCCGAGGGGGTACCTACAATGAGCAGTTCTTC. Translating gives CASSSTRGGTYNEQFF.

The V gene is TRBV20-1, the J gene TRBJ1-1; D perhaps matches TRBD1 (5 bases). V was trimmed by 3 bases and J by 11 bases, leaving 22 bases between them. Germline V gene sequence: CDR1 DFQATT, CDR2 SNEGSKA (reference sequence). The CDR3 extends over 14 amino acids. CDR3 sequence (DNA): TGCAGTGCTAGTCGCACAGGAGTTGGTGGTGGGGCTTTCTTT. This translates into CSASRTGVGGGAFF.

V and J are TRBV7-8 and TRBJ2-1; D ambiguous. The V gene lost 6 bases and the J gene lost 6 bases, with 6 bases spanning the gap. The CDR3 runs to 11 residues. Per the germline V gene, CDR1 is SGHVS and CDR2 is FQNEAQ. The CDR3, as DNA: TGTGCCAGCAGTTTGAGCAATGAGCAGTTCTTC. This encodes CASSLSNEQFF.

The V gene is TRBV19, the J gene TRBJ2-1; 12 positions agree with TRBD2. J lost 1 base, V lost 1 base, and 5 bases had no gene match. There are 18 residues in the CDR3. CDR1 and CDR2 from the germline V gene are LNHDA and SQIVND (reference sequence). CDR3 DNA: TGTGCCAGTAGTATAGGTCTAGCGGGGGGGCGGTCCTACAATGAGCAGTTCTTC. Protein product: CASSIGLAGGRSYNEQFF.

The DNA of the CDR3 is TGTGCCAGCAGCCAAGAAAAGGCCCGGGGGTCACCCCTCCACTTT. This sequence encodes CASSQEKARGSPLHF. V usage is TRBV4-2 and J usage is TRBJ1-6; weak D call: TRBD1 (5 bases). The germline CDR1 and CDR2 sequences are LGHNA and YNFKEQ. The CDR3 is made up of 15 amino acids. V gave up 0 bases and J gave up 10 bases, with 13 bases separating them.

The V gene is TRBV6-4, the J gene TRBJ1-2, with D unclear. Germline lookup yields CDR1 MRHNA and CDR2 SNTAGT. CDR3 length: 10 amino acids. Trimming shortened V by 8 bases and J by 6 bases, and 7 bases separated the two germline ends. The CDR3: CASCPDGYTF. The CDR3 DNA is TGTGCCAGCTGTCCGGATGGCTACACCTTC.

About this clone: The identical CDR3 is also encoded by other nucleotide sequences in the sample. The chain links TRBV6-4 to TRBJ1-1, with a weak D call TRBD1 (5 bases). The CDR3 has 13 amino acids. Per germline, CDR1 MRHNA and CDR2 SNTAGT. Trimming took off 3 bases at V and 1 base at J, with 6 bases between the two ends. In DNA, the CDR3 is TGTGCCAGCAGTGAACAGGAGAACACTGAAGCTTTCTTT. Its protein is CASSEQENTEAFF.

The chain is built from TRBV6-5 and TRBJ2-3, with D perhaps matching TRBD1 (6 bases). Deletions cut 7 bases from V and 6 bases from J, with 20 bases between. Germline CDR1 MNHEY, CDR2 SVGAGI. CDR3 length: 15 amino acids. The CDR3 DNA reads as TGTGCCAGCACCAGACAGGACGGCGGAGCGGATACGCAGTATTTT. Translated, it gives CASTRQDGGADTQYF.

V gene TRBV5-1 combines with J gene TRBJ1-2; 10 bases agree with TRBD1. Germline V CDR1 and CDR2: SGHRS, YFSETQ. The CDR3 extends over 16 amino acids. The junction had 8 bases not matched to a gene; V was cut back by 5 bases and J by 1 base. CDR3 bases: TGCGCCAGCAGACCCACCGGGACAGGGGTTAACTATGGCTACACCTTC. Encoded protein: CASRPTGTGVNYGYTF.

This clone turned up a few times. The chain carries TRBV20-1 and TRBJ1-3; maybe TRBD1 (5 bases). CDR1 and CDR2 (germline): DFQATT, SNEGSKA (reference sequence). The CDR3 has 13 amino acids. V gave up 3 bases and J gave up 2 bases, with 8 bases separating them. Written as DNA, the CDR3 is TGCAGTGCTAGTGGGGCTACTGGAAACACCATATATTTT. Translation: CSASGATGNTIYF.

CDR3 DNA: TGTGCCAGCAGCTCCAGAAGGGGGTACACTGAAGCTTTCTTT. The encoded protein is CASSSRRGYTEAFF. The chain recombines TRBV5-6 with TRBJ1-1; possibly TRBD1 for D (6 bases). The CDR3 has 14 amino acids. The V end was cut by 3 bases, the J end by 3 bases, with 12 bases between. Looked up from germline, CDR1 is SGHDT and CDR2 is YYEEEE.

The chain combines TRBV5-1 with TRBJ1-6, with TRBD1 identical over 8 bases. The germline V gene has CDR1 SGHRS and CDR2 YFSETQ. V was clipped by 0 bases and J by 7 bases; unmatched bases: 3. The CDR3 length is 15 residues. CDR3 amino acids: CASSLGRQGNSPLHF. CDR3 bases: TGCGCCAGCAGCTTGGGGAGACAGGGGAATTCACCCCTCCACTTT.

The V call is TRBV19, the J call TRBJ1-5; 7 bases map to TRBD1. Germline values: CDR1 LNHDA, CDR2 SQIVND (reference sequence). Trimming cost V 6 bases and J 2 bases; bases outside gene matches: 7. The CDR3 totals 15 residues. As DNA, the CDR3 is TGTGCCAGTAGGGAACAGGGGTCTCGCAATCAGCCCCAGCATTTT. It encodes CASREQGSRNQPQHF. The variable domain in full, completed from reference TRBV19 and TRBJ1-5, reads DGGITQSPKYLFRKEGQNVTLSCEQNLNHDAMYWYRQDPGQGLRLIYYSQIVNDFQKGDIAEGYSVSREKKESFPLTVTSAQKNPTAFYLCASREQGSRNQPQHFGDGTRLSIL.